This is a list of T cell receptor beta chains from one sample in a study of CD8 T cells in ankylosing spondylitis. TCRdb reanalysed the 5' RACE reads using MiXCR and keeps one entry per CDR3 protein. This table has about 450,000 distinct CDR3 sequences, roughly a quarter appearing once. The sequencing input was blood, either unsorted or a sorted T cell fraction (not recorded which). The receptors were sampled from a male donor with ankylosing spondylitis. The CDR3 runs from the conserved cysteine through the conserved F or W. A D gene is named only where the DNA matches it firmly. Not all rows give a size; the values are once, few, many and, for expanded clones, a class.

v_call: TRBV5-1; clone_size: NA; cdr3_length: 16; j_call: TRBJ2-2; d_call: NA; cdr3_aa: CATVEGAVGDTGELFF; cdr3_nt: TGCGCCACCGTAGAGGGAGCGGTCGGGGACACCGGGGAGCTGTTTTTT
v_call: TRBV5-1; clone_size: NA; cdr3_length: 13; j_call: TRBJ2-1; d_call: TRBD2; cdr3_aa: CASSSGGGDEQFF; cdr3_nt: TGCGCCAGCAGCTCGGGGGGGGGCGATGAGCAGTTCTTC
v_call: TRBV5-1; clone_size: few; cdr3_length: 14; j_call: TRBJ2-2; d_call: TRBD1; cdr3_aa: CASSGTGDTGELFF; cdr3_nt: TGCGCCAGCAGCGGAACAGGGGACACCGGGGAGCTGTTTTTT
v_call: TRBV20-1; clone_size: NA; cdr3_length: 14; j_call: TRBJ2-7; d_call: NA; cdr3_aa: CSAGRDSGAYEQYF; cdr3_nt: TGCAGTGCTGGAAGGGACTCGGGAGCCTACGAGCAGTACTTC
v_call: TRBV20-1; clone_size: few; cdr3_length: 13; j_call: TRBJ1-1; d_call: TRBD1; cdr3_aa: CSARWTGRTEAFF; cdr3_nt: TGCAGTGCTAGATGGACAGGGAGGACTGAAGCTTTCTTT
v_call: TRBV24-1; clone_size: NA; cdr3_length: 15; j_call: TRBJ2-3; d_call: TRBD2; cdr3_aa: CATSDPSGGLDTQYF; cdr3_nt: TGTGCCACCAGTGACCCTAGCGGCGGCCTCGATACGCAGTATTTT
v_call: TRBV19; clone_size: few; cdr3_length: 14; j_call: TRBJ1-6; d_call: NA; cdr3_aa: CASTWDTYNSPLHF; cdr3_nt: TGTGCCAGTACTTGGGACACCTATAATTCACCCCTCCACTTT
v_call: TRBV24-1; clone_size: NA; cdr3_length: 16; j_call: TRBJ2-5; d_call: NA; cdr3_aa: CATSDPTGGRGETQYF; cdr3_nt: TGTGCCACCAGTGATCCGACTGGCGGCCGGGGGGAGACCCAGTACTTC
v_call: TRBV12-3/TRBV12-4; clone_size: NA; cdr3_length: 17; j_call: TRBJ2-7; d_call: TRBD1; cdr3_aa: CASSPPLGQGPIYEQYF; cdr3_nt: TGTGCCAGCAGTCCTCCTTTGGGACAGGGACCCATCTACGAGCAGTACTTC
v_call: TRBV12-3/TRBV12-4; clone_size: NA; cdr3_length: 14; j_call: TRBJ2-4; d_call: NA; cdr3_aa: CASSPLIAKNIQYF; cdr3_nt: TGTGCCAGCAGTCCCCTAATAGCCAAAAACATTCAGTACTTC
v_call: TRBV6-5; clone_size: NA; cdr3_length: 15; j_call: TRBJ2-5; d_call: TRBD1; cdr3_aa: CASSFGQGGKETQYF; cdr3_nt: TGTGCCAGCAGTTTTGGACAGGGGGGAAAAGAGACCCAGTACTTC
v_call: TRBV5-1; clone_size: few; cdr3_length: 14; j_call: TRBJ1-2; d_call: NA; cdr3_aa: CASSLQGVGYGYTF; cdr3_nt: TGCGCCAGCAGCTTACAGGGTGTAGGGTATGGCTACACCTTC
v_call: TRBV12-5; clone_size: NA; cdr3_length: 15; j_call: TRBJ2-6; d_call: TRBD1; cdr3_aa: CAAGQGAQGANVLTF; cdr3_nt: TGTGCTGCGGGACAGGGGGCGCAGGGGGCCAACGTCCTGACTTTC
v_call: TRBV29-1; clone_size: few; cdr3_length: 13; j_call: TRBJ2-1; d_call: TRBD2; cdr3_aa: CSVVRLAGLERFF; cdr3_nt: TGCAGCGTTGTCCGACTAGCGGGGCTGGAGCGGTTCTTC
v_call: TRBV5-6; clone_size: many; cdr3_length: 13; j_call: TRBJ1-2; d_call: NA; cdr3_aa: CASRTGTYDGYTF; cdr3_nt: TGTGCCAGCAGAACCGGGACATATGATGGCTACACCTTC
v_call: TRBV29-1; clone_size: NA; cdr3_length: 14; j_call: TRBJ2-2; d_call: TRBD1; cdr3_aa: CSVGDRGNTGELFF; cdr3_nt: TGCAGCGTGGGGGACAGGGGGAACACCGGGGAGCTGTTTTTT
v_call: TRBV29-1; clone_size: NA; cdr3_length: 13; j_call: TRBJ2-1; d_call: TRBD1; cdr3_aa: CSAVGQVNNEQFF; cdr3_nt: TGCAGCGCCGTTGGACAGGTCAACAATGAGCAGTTCTTC
v_call: TRBV10-3; clone_size: few; cdr3_length: 16; j_call: TRBJ1-5; d_call: NA; cdr3_aa: CAISEALNGPNQPQHF; cdr3_nt: TGTGCCATCAGTGAGGCCCTAAATGGGCCCAATCAGCCCCAGCATTTT
v_call: TRBV4-2; clone_size: NA; cdr3_length: 16; j_call: TRBJ2-3; d_call: NA; cdr3_aa: CASSLVDGAGRDTQYF; cdr3_nt: TGTGCCAGCAGCTTAGTTGATGGGGCAGGCCGAGATACGCAGTATTTT
v_call: TRBV20-1; clone_size: NA; cdr3_length: 14; j_call: TRBJ2-1; d_call: TRBD2; cdr3_aa: CSAIRLAGNNEQFF; cdr3_nt: TGCAGTGCTATTAGACTAGCGGGTAACAATGAGCAGTTCTTC
v_call: TRBV12-3/TRBV12-4; clone_size: few; cdr3_length: 16; j_call: TRBJ2-2; d_call: TRBD2; cdr3_aa: CASSSSSGTVVGELFF; cdr3_nt: TGTGCCAGCAGCTCCTCTAGCGGGACGGTGGTCGGGGAGCTGTTTTTT
v_call: TRBV11-2; clone_size: NA; cdr3_length: 15; j_call: TRBJ2-7; d_call: NA; cdr3_aa: CASSLDRLAYYEQYF; cdr3_nt: TGTGCCAGCAGCTTAGATAGGCTAGCGTACTACGAGCAGTACTTC
v_call: TRBV3-1; clone_size: NA; cdr3_length: 15; j_call: TRBJ1-4; d_call: TRBD1; cdr3_aa: CASSQGQGLNEKLFF; cdr3_nt: TGTGCCAGCAGCCAAGGACAGGGTCTAAATGAAAAACTGTTTTTT
v_call: TRBV6-1; clone_size: few; cdr3_length: 14; j_call: TRBJ1-2; d_call: TRBD1; cdr3_aa: CASSARQGDYGYTF; cdr3_nt: TGTGCCAGCAGTGCAAGACAGGGGGACTATGGCTACACCTTC
v_call: TRBV18; clone_size: NA; cdr3_length: 14; j_call: TRBJ2-7; d_call: NA; cdr3_aa: CASSANGLHYEQYF; cdr3_nt: TGTGCCAGCTCAGCTAACGGGCTACACTACGAGCAGTACTTC
v_call: TRBV5-1; clone_size: few; cdr3_length: 14; j_call: TRBJ2-1; d_call: NA; cdr3_aa: CASSSRAEYNEQFF; cdr3_nt: TGCGCCAGCAGCTCACGGGCGGAATACAATGAGCAGTTCTTC
v_call: TRBV20-1; clone_size: NA; cdr3_length: 14; j_call: TRBJ2-7; d_call: NA; cdr3_aa: CSTPGRFGSGEQYF; cdr3_nt: TGCAGCACCCCTGGGAGGTTTGGTTCGGGCGAGCAGTACTTC
v_call: TRBV12-3/TRBV12-4; clone_size: few; cdr3_length: 12; j_call: TRBJ2-5; d_call: NA; cdr3_aa: CASGVVGETQYF; cdr3_nt: TGTGCCAGCGGAGTAGTTGGGGAGACCCAGTACTTC
v_call: TRBV15; clone_size: NA; cdr3_length: 15; j_call: TRBJ2-2; d_call: NA; cdr3_aa: CATSRELGAGGELFF; cdr3_nt: TGTGCCACCAGCAGAGAATTGGGGGCCGGCGGGGAGCTGTTTTTT
v_call: TRBV5-1; clone_size: NA; cdr3_length: 13; j_call: TRBJ1-2; d_call: TRBD1; cdr3_aa: CASSYGTDYGYTF; cdr3_nt: TGCGCCAGCAGCTACGGGACAGACTATGGCTACACCTTC
v_call: TRBV12-3/TRBV12-4; clone_size: NA; cdr3_length: 14; j_call: TRBJ2-7; d_call: NA; cdr3_aa: CASRGKASPYEQYF; cdr3_nt: TGTGCCAGCAGGGGGAAAGCCTCTCCCTACGAGCAGTACTTC
v_call: TRBV6-1; clone_size: few; cdr3_length: 13; j_call: TRBJ1-6; d_call: NA; cdr3_aa: CASSEAGPSPLHF; cdr3_nt: TGTGCCAGCAGTGAAGCCGGACCTAGCCCCCTCCACTTT
v_call: TRBV27; clone_size: few; cdr3_length: 17; j_call: TRBJ2-6; d_call: TRBD1; cdr3_aa: CASSFLSGGSGANVLTF; cdr3_nt: TGTGCCAGCAGTTTCTTGTCAGGGGGATCTGGGGCCAACGTCCTGACTTTC
v_call: TRBV5-6; clone_size: NA; cdr3_length: 15; j_call: TRBJ2-3; d_call: NA; cdr3_aa: CASSPLGVGTDTQYF; cdr3_nt: TGTGCCAGCAGCCCCCTGGGGGTGGGCACAGATACGCAGTATTTT
v_call: TRBV10-3; clone_size: once; cdr3_length: 16; j_call: TRBJ2-3; d_call: TRBD2; cdr3_aa: CAISGNSGRGTDTQYF; cdr3_nt: TGTGCCATCAGTGGAAATAGCGGGAGAGGCACAGATACGCAGTATTTT
v_call: TRBV11-2; clone_size: NA; cdr3_length: 15; j_call: TRBJ1-2; d_call: NA; cdr3_aa: CASSLDGTFNYGYTF; cdr3_nt: TGTGCCAGCAGCTTAGACGGGACGTTCAACTATGGCTACACCTTC
v_call: TRBV12-3/TRBV12-4; clone_size: NA; cdr3_length: 13; j_call: TRBJ1-2; d_call: NA; cdr3_aa: CASSLGSARGYTF; cdr3_nt: TGTGCCAGCAGTTTAGGCTCAGCCCGGGGCTACACCTTC
v_call: TRBV20-1; clone_size: few; cdr3_length: 15; j_call: TRBJ1-1; d_call: NA; cdr3_aa: CSATPGGDLIGEAFF; cdr3_nt: TGCAGTGCTACGCCCGGGGGCGACCTCATCGGTGAAGCTTTCTTT
v_call: TRBV7-9; clone_size: few; cdr3_length: 13; j_call: TRBJ2-7; d_call: NA; cdr3_aa: CASSLEIPYEQYF; cdr3_nt: TGTGCCAGCAGCTTGGAAATTCCCTACGAGCAGTACTTC
v_call: TRBV25-1; clone_size: few; cdr3_length: 13; j_call: TRBJ1-2; d_call: NA; cdr3_aa: CASRGWGTDGYTF; cdr3_nt: TGTGCCAGCAGGGGATGGGGGACGGATGGCTACACCTTC
v_call: TRBV12-3/TRBV12-4; clone_size: few; cdr3_length: 12; j_call: TRBJ1-2; d_call: NA; cdr3_aa: CASSLGVYGYTF; cdr3_nt: TGTGCCAGCAGTTTAGGTGTCTATGGCTACACCTTC
v_call: TRBV6-1; clone_size: NA; cdr3_length: 12; j_call: TRBJ2-4; d_call: NA; cdr3_aa: CASSGGQNIQYF; cdr3_nt: TGTGCCAGCAGTGGAGGCCAAAACATTCAGTACTTC
v_call: TRBV21-1; clone_size: NA; cdr3_length: 15; j_call: TRBJ2-1; d_call: NA; cdr3_aa: CASIKSGTEYNEQFF; cdr3_nt: TGTGCCAGCATCAAATCCGGGACAGAGTACAATGAGCAGTTCTTC
v_call: TRBV5-1; clone_size: NA; cdr3_length: 17; j_call: TRBJ1-1; d_call: TRBD1; cdr3_aa: CASSLAGAVTGDTEAFF; cdr3_nt: TGCGCCAGCAGCTTGGCCGGGGCCGTGACAGGGGACACTGAAGCTTTCTTT
v_call: TRBV20-1; clone_size: once; cdr3_length: 14; j_call: TRBJ1-1; d_call: NA; cdr3_aa: CSASAPDRSPEAFF; cdr3_nt: TGCAGTGCTAGCGCACCCGACAGGAGCCCTGAAGCTTTCTTT
v_call: TRBV5-1; clone_size: few; cdr3_length: 16; j_call: TRBJ1-1; d_call: NA; cdr3_aa: CASSSGHAPMNTEAFF; cdr3_nt: TGCGCCAGCAGCTCGGGACATGCGCCCATGAACACTGAAGCTTTCTTT
v_call: TRBV7-8; clone_size: few; cdr3_length: 16; j_call: TRBJ2-7; d_call: NA; cdr3_aa: CASSLAGRTDPYEQYF; cdr3_nt: TGTGCCAGCAGCTTAGCGGGGCGGACAGACCCTTACGAGCAGTACTTC
v_call: TRBV20-1; clone_size: few; cdr3_length: 16; j_call: TRBJ1-5; d_call: NA; cdr3_aa: CSARDVRTASNQPQHF; cdr3_nt: TGCAGTGCTAGAGATGTCAGGACGGCTAGCAATCAGCCCCAGCATTTT
v_call: TRBV7-2; clone_size: few; cdr3_length: 16; j_call: TRBJ2-2; d_call: TRBD2; cdr3_aa: CASSASLAANTGELFF; cdr3_nt: TGTGCCAGCAGCGCCAGCCTAGCGGCGAACACCGGGGAGCTGTTTTTT
v_call: TRBV20-1; clone_size: NA; cdr3_length: 12; j_call: TRBJ2-1; d_call: NA; cdr3_aa: CSATQMSEEQFF; cdr3_nt: TGCAGTGCTACCCAGATGTCCGAGGAGCAGTTCTTC
v_call: TRBV20-1; clone_size: many; cdr3_length: 15; j_call: TRBJ2-2; d_call: TRBD1; cdr3_aa: CSARSGQGVTGELFF; cdr3_nt: TGCAGTGCTAGGAGTGGACAGGGGGTCACCGGGGAGCTGTTTTTT
v_call: TRBV29-1; clone_size: NA; cdr3_length: 16; j_call: TRBJ2-1; d_call: NA; cdr3_aa: CSVEVGTSSSYNEQFF; cdr3_nt: TGCAGCGTTGAAGTTGGGACATCGAGCTCCTACAATGAGCAGTTCTTC
v_call: TRBV10-1; clone_size: few; cdr3_length: 18; j_call: TRBJ2-2; d_call: NA; cdr3_aa: CASSESGREFSNTGELFF; cdr3_nt: TGCGCCAGCAGTGAGTCGGGCAGGGAATTTTCGAACACCGGGGAGCTGTTTTTT
v_call: TRBV5-5; clone_size: NA; cdr3_length: 14; j_call: TRBJ2-2; d_call: NA; cdr3_aa: CASGLGLATGELFF; cdr3_nt: TGTGCCAGCGGCTTGGGGCTAGCCACCGGGGAGCTGTTTTTT
v_call: TRBV12-3/TRBV12-4; clone_size: few; cdr3_length: 15; j_call: TRBJ2-2; d_call: TRBD1; cdr3_aa: CASSPGQGRSGELFF; cdr3_nt: TGTGCCAGCAGCCCGGGACAGGGAAGGTCCGGGGAGCTGTTTTTT
v_call: TRBV9; clone_size: NA; cdr3_length: 15; j_call: TRBJ1-2; d_call: NA; cdr3_aa: CASSFRQESSYGYTF; cdr3_nt: TGTGCCAGCAGCTTCCGACAGGAGAGCAGCTATGGCTACACCTTC
v_call: TRBV3-1; clone_size: many; cdr3_length: 15; j_call: TRBJ1-3; d_call: NA; cdr3_aa: CASSQEGFSGNTIYF; cdr3_nt: TGTGCCAGCAGCCAAGAGGGGTTCTCTGGAAACACCATATATTTT
v_call: TRBV10-3; clone_size: NA; cdr3_length: 18; j_call: TRBJ2-7; d_call: TRBD2; cdr3_aa: CAISNKIEGFGLVYEQYF; cdr3_nt: TGTGCCATCAGTAATAAGATCGAAGGATTCGGACTAGTTTACGAGCAGTACTTC
v_call: TRBV14; clone_size: few; cdr3_length: 14; j_call: TRBJ2-7; d_call: TRBD1; cdr3_aa: CASSQDFGQGKQYF; cdr3_nt: TGTGCCAGCAGCCAAGATTTCGGACAGGGGAAGCAGTACTTC